The sequence of this TCR beta chain was determined in a study of blood T cells in healthy people across ages (dated by TCRdb to between 2015 and 2016). About the investigation overall: In model experiments, template switching captured about one uniquely barcoded TCR beta cDNA molecule for every two T cells. Using deep sequencing normalized with unique cDNA molecular identifiers, the study measured how TCR beta repertoire diversity changes with age. The donors were divided into four age groups: young (average around 16 years), middle-aged (about 39), aged (about 62) and long-lived (roughly 82). Donors of different ages were randomly distributed across sequencing lanes to avoid experimental bias. Two additional independent replicas of 1 million unique cDNA reads from the same blood draw were analyzed for two donors (one aged 18 to 29 and one aged 80 or older). The investigation overall reported the following: Because the CMV infection status of the donors was unknown, age-related changes in expanded clonotypes may potentially have been confounded. Bulk unsorted PBMC profiling prevented conclusive comparison of naive and antigen-experienced compartments. Total diversity estimates from one million sequenced T cells were considered lower bounds and underestimates. A strong correlation was found between observed TCR beta diversity and the percentage of naive T cells measured by flow cytometry. Compared with the aged group, the long-lived group had more naive CD4+ T cells, fewer expanded clones and increased TCR diversity, a pattern suggesting age selection. As age increased, observed TCR beta diversity per million T cells dropped in a roughly linear way, and a significant reduction was already evident by age about 40.

Systemically healthy Caucasian individuals from Russia, some 36 in total and aged about 6 to 100 years, were included as donors. Each donor gave around 9 milliliters of peripheral blood, collected into EDTA-treated Vacutainer tubes. Ficoll-Paque density-gradient centrifugation was used to isolate PBMCs, with at least 6 million per sample. Trizol reagent was used to extract total RNA from the PBMCs, yielding at least 6 micrograms per sample. The percentages of naive CD45RAhigh/CD27high T cells were determined by flow cytometry on a PBMC aliquot from every donor. The germline V gene supplies CDR1 SQVTM and CDR2 ANQGSEA. Trimming costs V 6 bases and J 1 base, and their ends lie 12 bases apart. The CDR3 goes from the cysteine to the phenylalanine over 13 residues. Only the CDR3 portion is preserved as DNA: 39 bases, with reading frame beginning at the first base. As regards this clonotype: Its antigen specificity is not known. Within one base of it there is no much larger clone, and no base qualities were kept.

The library was built by means of 5' RACE. Sequencing took place on an Illumina HiSeq 2500. A second PCR of about 6 to 11 cycles was performed with a sample-barcoded 5' primer and a J-beta primer mix. A template-switch 5' adaptor carrying 12 random nucleotides introduced a unique molecular identifier onto each TCR beta cDNA molecule. At least 3 million CDR3-containing paired-end reads were obtained from each sample. All of the RNA was converted into first-strand cDNA using the Mint cDNA synthesis kit, with a TRBC-specific oligonucleotide serving as the primer. Following uracil-DNA glycosylase treatment, all cDNA underwent a first 18-cycle PCR with the universal primers M1SS and BC2_uni_R. The study's processing was this. For normalization, 1 million high-quality reads, each with a distinct molecular identifier, were randomly selected from each sample. Reads with shared molecular identifiers were discarded instead of being binned into consensus sequences. MiTCR, set to a Q25 quality threshold and the strictest error-elimination algorithm, was used for CDR3 identification, clonotype clustering and error correction. A nonparametric unseen species model with Euler transformation was used to estimate lower-bound total TCR beta diversity. The public reads were run again by TCRdb, first through fastp at Q25 and then through MiXCR, and only productive beta chains were kept. Each CDR3 protein gets just one entry, which takes the most common genes and DNA from the rows behind it. For this entry, the V and J calls and clone size follow TCRdb and not the study's own pipeline. The sample has 500,000 to 600,000 distinct CDR3 sequences on record, approximately 25% of them singletons. 18% of the sample lies in the top ten.

The sample was blood. The sequence was collected from a woman in her sixties or seventies in good health. Recombination connected TRBV29-1 to TRBJ1-2, with TRBD1 tentatively as D gene (6 bases match). The CDR3 protein is CSVEGGHNYGYTF. DNA sequence: TGCAGCGTCGAGGGGGGGCATAACTATGGCTACACCTTC.